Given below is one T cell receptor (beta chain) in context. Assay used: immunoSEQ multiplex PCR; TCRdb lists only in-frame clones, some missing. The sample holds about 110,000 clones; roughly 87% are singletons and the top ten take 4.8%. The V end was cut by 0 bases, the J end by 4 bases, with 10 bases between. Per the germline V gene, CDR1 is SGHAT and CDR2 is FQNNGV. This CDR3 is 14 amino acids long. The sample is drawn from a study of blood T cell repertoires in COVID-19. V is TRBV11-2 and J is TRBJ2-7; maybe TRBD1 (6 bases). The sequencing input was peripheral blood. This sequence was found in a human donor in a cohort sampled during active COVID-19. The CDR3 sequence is CASSLETGSYEQYF. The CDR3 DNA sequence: TGTGCCAGCAGCTTAGAGACAGGTTCATACGAGCAGTACTTC.